One and the same sample provided the 29 T cell receptor beta chains below, sequenced in a study of CXCR3-negative and CXCR3-positive naive CD8 T cells. Through 5' RACE with UMI labels, the TRB cDNA libraries were prepared. After re-calling the 5' RACE reads, TCRdb lists one entry per CDR3 protein, DNA absent. The sample's table shows tens of thousands of distinct CDR3 sequences. Sequencing was carried out using naive CXCR3- CD8+ T cells from blood. Described subset: CD45RO-CCR7+CD27+CD95- naive CD8+ T cells lacking CXCR3 (TNR3-). The receptors stem from a human donor in good health. Some clones in this sample may be carry-over from other donors' samples.

This chain connects TRBV25-1 to TRBJ2-7; TCRdb lists TRBD1, though no DNA is available to test this call. From germline, CDR1 is MGHDK and CDR2 SYGVNS. The CDR3 loop spans 13 amino acids. This CDR3 reads CASSEDSYYEQYF.

V usage is TRBV7-9 and J usage is TRBJ2-2; TCRdb's D call, TRBD1, is unchecked because there is no DNA. The CDR3 has 17 amino acids. Germline V gives CDR1 SEHNR, CDR2 FQNEAQ (reference sequence). Here the CDR3 reads CASSPNLVRQHTGELFF.

The genes are TRBV12-3 or TRBV12-4 and TRBJ1-1; as DNA is missing, the TRBD1 call by TCRdb cannot be tested. There are 14 residues in the CDR3. CDR3 sequence reads: CASSLGQGLTEAFF.

This clonotype ranks as medium-sized (0.01 to 0.1%) in terms of frequency. This rearrangement joins TRBV7-2 to TRBJ2-5; there is no DNA to check the TCRdb D call of TRBD2. Germline V gives CDR1 SGHTA, CDR2 FQGNSA. This CDR3 is built from 15 residues. The chain's CDR3 is CASSPLSGGGETQYF. The full variable domain, completed using reference TRBV7-2 and TRBJ2-5, is GAGVSQSPSNKVTEKGKDVELRCDPISGHTALYWYRQSLGQGLEFLIYFQGNSAPDKSGLPSDRFSAERTGGSVSTLTIQRTQQEDSAVYLCASSPLSGGGETQYFGPGTRLLVL.

The chain uses TRBV7-8 and TRBJ1-1; the D call of TRBD1 rests on TCRdb alone, since no DNA is present to check it. Germline V lookup: CDR1 SGHVS, CDR2 FQNEAQ. The CDR3 totals 14 residues. Here the CDR3 reads CASNPTGGNTEAFF.

CDR3 sequence: CASSVAGGLYEQYF. The chain links TRBV7-8 to TRBJ2-7; TCRdb lists TRBD1, though no DNA is available to test this call. The CDR3 length is 14 residues. Germline CDR1 SGHVS, CDR2 FQNEAQ.

The genes are TRBV24-1 and TRBJ2-3; the TRBD2 assignment by TCRdb is unverifiable without DNA. CDR3 length: 14 amino acids. CDR1 KGHDR and CDR2 SFDVKD come from the germline V gene. The CDR3 here is CATSDGLYTDTQYF.

The chain recombines TRBV7-2 with TRBJ2-7; TCRdb reports TRBD1, a call that lacks DNA to check it against. The CDR3 extends over 19 amino acids. The V gene's germline CDR1 is SGHTA and CDR2 FQGNSA. CDR3: CASSLNPEVVLGVDYEQYF.

The chain employs TRBV29-1 and TRBJ2-7. Looked up from germline, CDR1 is SQVTM and CDR2 is ANQGSEA. The CDR3 is made up of 11 amino acids. CDR3: CSVPGIYEQYF.

The chain's CDR3 is CASSYGIGQGAYEQYF. The rearrangement joins TRBV12-3 or TRBV12-4 to TRBJ2-7; absent DNA, TCRdb's TRBD1 call cannot be checked. This CDR3 is 16 amino acids long.

The chain carries TRBV20-1 and TRBJ1-2. CDR3 length: 14 amino acids. CDR1 and CDR2 from the germline V gene are DFQATT and SNEGSKA (reference sequence). The CDR3 is CSARPTDFNYGYTF.

The chain carries TRBV7-9 and TRBJ1-2. Germline V gene sequence: CDR1 SEHNR, CDR2 FQNEAQ (reference sequence). CDR3 length: 14 amino acids. This CDR3 is CASSFLQGRDGYTF.

The rearrangement uses TRBV10-3 and TRBJ2-5; with no DNA, the TCRdb D assignment of TRBD1 cannot be verified. CDR1 and CDR2 (germline): ENHRY, SYGVKD. This CDR3 has 15 residues. The CDR3 loop reads CAISEERDSQETQYF.

The chain uses TRBV7-9 and TRBJ2-5. The germline V gene has CDR1 SEHNR and CDR2 FQNEAQ (reference sequence). The CDR3 runs 13 residues. The CDR3 protein is CASTTGDQETQYF.

The rearrangement links TRBV6-5 to TRBJ2-1; the D call from TCRdb, TRBD1, cannot be confirmed without DNA. The CDR3 contains 13 residues. CDR1 and CDR2 from the germline V gene are MNHEY and SVGAGI. The CDR3 is CASSYAGGNEQFF.

V gene TRBV5-6 combines with J gene TRBJ1-1. CDR3 length: 14 residues. CDR1 SGHDT and CDR2 YYEEEE come from the germline V gene. The CDR3 reads CASSLEVSNTEAFF.

V gene TRBV29-1 combines with J gene TRBJ2-7. The germline gives CDR1 SQVTM, CDR2 ANQGSEA. The CDR3 consists of 13 residues. The CDR3 reads CSAETTFPYQQYF.

The J gene is TRBJ2-5, the V gene TRBV20-1; TCRdb outputs TRBD1, but without DNA this stays unchecked. Germline-derived CDR1 and CDR2 are DFQATT and SNEGSKA (reference sequence). There are 15 residues in the CDR3. The CDR3 loop reads CSASLGGFIQETQYF.

The gene calls are TRBV4-2 and TRBJ2-6. CDR3 length equals 16 residues. Germline V CDR1 and CDR2: LGHNA, YNFKEQ. CDR3 in amino acids: CASSQDVDSGANVLTF.

This chain's CDR3 is CASSFEQGSYGYTF. The chain couples TRBV7-2 to TRBJ1-2; absent DNA, TCRdb's TRBD1 call cannot be checked. In germline, CDR1 is SGHTA, CDR2 FQGNSA. The length of the CDR3 is 14 residues.

The chain links TRBV27 to TRBJ1-5. The CDR3 extends over 15 amino acids. CDR1 is MNHEY and CDR2 is SMNVEV in the germline V gene (reference sequence). The CDR3: CASSLSWHYNQPQHF.

The J gene is TRBJ2-2, the V gene TRBV5-1. Per the germline V gene, CDR1 is SGHRS and CDR2 is YFSETQ. The CDR3 contains 13 residues. CDR3 amino acids: CASSFLDTGELFF.

This clonotype is called large based on its frequency. The chain employs TRBV7-3 and TRBJ1-6; TCRdb lists TRBD1, though no DNA is available to test this call. In germline, CDR1 is SGHTA, CDR2 FQGTGA. This CDR3 has 15 amino acids. CDR3: CASSSTGGAGSPLHF.

The chain combines TRBV3-1 with TRBJ2-7; TCRdb gives TRBD2 as the D gene, but with no DNA this cannot be confirmed. The CDR3 loop spans 14 amino acids. In germline, CDR1 is LGHDT, CDR2 YNNKEL (reference sequence). This CDR3 is CASSQGFMGHEQYF.

The V call is TRBV27, the J call TRBJ2-7; lacking DNA, the TRBD2 call made by TCRdb goes unchecked. In germline, CDR1 is MNHEY, CDR2 SMNVEV (reference sequence). This CDR3 contains 15 residues. The CDR3 is CASSLSGGGLDEQYF.

The chain uses TRBV28 and TRBJ2-3; TCRdb's D call of TRBD1 is untestable without DNA. The CDR3 covers 13 residues. Germline V gene sequence: CDR1 MDHEN, CDR2 SYDVKM. The CDR3 region is CARLPDSTDTQYF.

The genes are TRBV5-6 and TRBJ2-1. Germline CDR1 SGHDT, CDR2 YYEEEE. This CDR3 has 11 amino acids. The CDR3 reads CASSLSSEQFF.

This sequence joins TRBV20-1 and TRBJ2-7; TCRdb's assignment of TRBD2 cannot be checked, as there is no DNA. There are 14 residues in the CDR3. CDR1 DFQATT and CDR2 SNEGSKA come from the germline V gene (reference sequence). CDR3 sequence reads: CSASNSGGFYEQYF.

V gene TRBV28 combines with J gene TRBJ2-7; TCRdb's D gene call, TRBD2, goes unchecked for lack of DNA. The germline CDR1 and CDR2 sequences are MDHEN and SYDVKM. This CDR3 region has 19 residues. CDR3: CATQTRIGGGPSGSYEQYF.